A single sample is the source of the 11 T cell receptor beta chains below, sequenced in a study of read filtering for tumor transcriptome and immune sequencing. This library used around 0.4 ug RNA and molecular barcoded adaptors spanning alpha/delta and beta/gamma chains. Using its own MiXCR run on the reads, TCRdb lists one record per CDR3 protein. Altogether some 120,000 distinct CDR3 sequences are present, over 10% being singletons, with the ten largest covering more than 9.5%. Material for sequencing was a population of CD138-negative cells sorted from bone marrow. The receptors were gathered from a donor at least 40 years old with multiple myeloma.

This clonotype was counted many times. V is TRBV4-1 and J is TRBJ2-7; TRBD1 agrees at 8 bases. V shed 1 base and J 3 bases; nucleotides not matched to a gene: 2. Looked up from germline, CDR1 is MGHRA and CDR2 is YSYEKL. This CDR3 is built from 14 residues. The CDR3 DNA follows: TGCGCCAGCAGCCAAGGACAGGGGAACTACGAGCAGTACTTC. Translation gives CASSQGQGNYEQYF.

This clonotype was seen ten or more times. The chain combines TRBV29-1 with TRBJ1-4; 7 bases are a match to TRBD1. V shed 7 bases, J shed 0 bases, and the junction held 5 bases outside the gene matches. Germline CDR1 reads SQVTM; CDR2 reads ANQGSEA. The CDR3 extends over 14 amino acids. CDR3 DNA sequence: TGCAGCGCATCCGACAGGGCAACTAATGAAAAACTGTTTTTT. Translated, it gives CSASDRATNEKLFF.

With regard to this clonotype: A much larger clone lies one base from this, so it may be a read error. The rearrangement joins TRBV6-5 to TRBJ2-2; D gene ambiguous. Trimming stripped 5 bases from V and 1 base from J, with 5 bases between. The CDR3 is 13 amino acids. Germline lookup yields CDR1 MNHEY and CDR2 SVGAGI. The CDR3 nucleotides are TGTGCCAGCAGTATGGAGAACACCGGGGAGCTGTTTTTT. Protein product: CASSMENTGELFF.

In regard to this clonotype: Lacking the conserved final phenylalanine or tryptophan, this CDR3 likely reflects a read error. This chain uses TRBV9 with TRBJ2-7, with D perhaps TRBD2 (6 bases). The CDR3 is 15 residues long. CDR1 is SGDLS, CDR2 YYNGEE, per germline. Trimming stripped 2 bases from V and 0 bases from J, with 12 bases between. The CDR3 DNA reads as TGTGCCAGCAGCGTGAGTAGCGGAGCCTCCTACGAGCAGTACTCC. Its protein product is CASSVSSGASYEQYS.

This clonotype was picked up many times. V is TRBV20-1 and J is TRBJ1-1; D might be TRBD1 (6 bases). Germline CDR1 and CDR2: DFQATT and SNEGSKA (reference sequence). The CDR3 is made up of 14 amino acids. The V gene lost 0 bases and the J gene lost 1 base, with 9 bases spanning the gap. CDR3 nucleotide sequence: TGCAGTGCTAGAGAGGGGGCGCCGAACACTGAAGCTTTCTTT. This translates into CSAREGAPNTEAFF.

The chain's CDR3 is CASSLAWTGDNEQFF. The CDR3 DNA sequence: TGTGCCAGCAGTTTAGCCTGGACAGGGGACAATGAGCAGTTCTTC. The chain has TRBV12-3 or TRBV12-4 and TRBJ2-1; 9 nucleotides match TRBD1. After removal of 0 bases from V and 5 bases from J, the junction contained 2 bases not matched to a gene. The CDR3 is 15 residues long.

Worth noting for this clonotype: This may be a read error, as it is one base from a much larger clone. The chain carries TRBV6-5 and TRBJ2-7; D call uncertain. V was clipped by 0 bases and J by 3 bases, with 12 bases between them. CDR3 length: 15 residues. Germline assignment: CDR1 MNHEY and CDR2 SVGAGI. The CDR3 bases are TGTGCCAGCAGTTACTCAGGAATTCGCAGCTACGAGCAGTACTTC. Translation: CASSYSGIRSYEQYF.

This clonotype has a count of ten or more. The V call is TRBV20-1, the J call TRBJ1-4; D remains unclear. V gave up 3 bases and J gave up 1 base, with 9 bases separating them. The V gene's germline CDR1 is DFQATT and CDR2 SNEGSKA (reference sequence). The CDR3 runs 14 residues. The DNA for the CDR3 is TGCAGTGCTAGGGTCGGGTTAACTAATGAAAAACTGTTTTTT. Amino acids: CSARVGLTNEKLFF.

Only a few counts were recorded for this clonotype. The CDR3 is CATSDGQHNQPQHF. The CDR3 bases are TGTGCCACCAGTGACGGACAGCACAATCAGCCCCAGCATTTT. The chain links TRBV24-1 to TRBJ1-5; D perhaps matches TRBD1 (6 bases). With 4 bases removed from V and 3 bases from J, the gap between germline ends came to 9 bases. The V gene's germline CDR1 is KGHDR and CDR2 SFDVKD. This CDR3 comprises 14 residues.

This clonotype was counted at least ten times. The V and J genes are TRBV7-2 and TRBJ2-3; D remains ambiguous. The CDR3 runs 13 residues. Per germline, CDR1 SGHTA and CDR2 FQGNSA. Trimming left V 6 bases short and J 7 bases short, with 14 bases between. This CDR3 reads CASSPENGNTQYF. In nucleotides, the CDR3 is TGTGCCAGCAGTCCGGAGAATGGAAATACGCAGTATTTT.

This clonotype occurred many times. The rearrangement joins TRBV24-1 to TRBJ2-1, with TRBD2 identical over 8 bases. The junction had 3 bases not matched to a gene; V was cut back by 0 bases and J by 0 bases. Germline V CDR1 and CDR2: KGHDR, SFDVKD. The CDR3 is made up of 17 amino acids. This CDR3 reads CATSDLQAGGSYNEQFF. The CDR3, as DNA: TGTGCCACCAGTGATTTGCAGGCGGGAGGCTCCTACAATGAGCAGTTCTTC.